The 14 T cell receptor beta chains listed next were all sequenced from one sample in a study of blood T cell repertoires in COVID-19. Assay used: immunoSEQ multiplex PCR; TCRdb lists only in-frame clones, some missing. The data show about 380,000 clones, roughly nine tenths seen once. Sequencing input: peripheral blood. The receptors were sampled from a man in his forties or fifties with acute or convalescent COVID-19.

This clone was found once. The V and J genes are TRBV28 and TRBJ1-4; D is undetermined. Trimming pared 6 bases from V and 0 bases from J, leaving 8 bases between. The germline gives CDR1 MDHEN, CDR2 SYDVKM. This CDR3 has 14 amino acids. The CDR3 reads CASREKATNEKLFF. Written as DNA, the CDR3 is TGTGCCAGCAGAGAGAAAGCAACTAATGAAAAACTGTTTTTT.

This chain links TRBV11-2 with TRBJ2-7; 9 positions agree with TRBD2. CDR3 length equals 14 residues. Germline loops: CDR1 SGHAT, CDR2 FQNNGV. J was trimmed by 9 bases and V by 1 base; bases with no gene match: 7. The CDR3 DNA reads TGTGCCAGCAGCTTAGTAGCGGGAGCCATCGGGCAGTACTTC. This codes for CASSLVAGAIGQYF.

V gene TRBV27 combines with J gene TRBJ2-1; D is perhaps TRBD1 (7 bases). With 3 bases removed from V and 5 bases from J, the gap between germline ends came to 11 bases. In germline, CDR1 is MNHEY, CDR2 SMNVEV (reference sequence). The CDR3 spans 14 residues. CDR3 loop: CASSFGRGDNEQFF. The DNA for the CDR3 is TGTGCCAGCAGTTTCGGCAGGGGGGACAATGAGCAGTTCTTC.

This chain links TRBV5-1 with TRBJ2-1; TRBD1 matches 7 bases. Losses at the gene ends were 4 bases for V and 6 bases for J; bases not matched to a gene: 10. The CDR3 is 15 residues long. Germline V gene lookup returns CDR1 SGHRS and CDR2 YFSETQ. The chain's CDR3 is CASSTNRGLPNEQFF. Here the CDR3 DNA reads TGCGCCAGCAGCACAAACAGGGGCCTCCCCAATGAGCAGTTCTTC.

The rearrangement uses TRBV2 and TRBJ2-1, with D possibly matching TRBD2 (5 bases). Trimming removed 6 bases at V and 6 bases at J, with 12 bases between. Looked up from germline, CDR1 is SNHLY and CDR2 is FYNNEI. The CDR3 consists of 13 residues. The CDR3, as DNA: TGTGCCAGCAGCGACAAGCGGTTCAATGAGCAGTTCTTC. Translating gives CASSDKRFNEQFF. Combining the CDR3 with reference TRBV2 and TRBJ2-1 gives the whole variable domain EPEVTQTPSHQVTQMGQEVILRCVPISNHLYFYWYRQILGQKVEFLVSFYNNEISEKSEIFDDQFSVERPDGSNFTLKIRSTKLEDSAMYFCASSDKRFNEQFFGPGTRLTVL.

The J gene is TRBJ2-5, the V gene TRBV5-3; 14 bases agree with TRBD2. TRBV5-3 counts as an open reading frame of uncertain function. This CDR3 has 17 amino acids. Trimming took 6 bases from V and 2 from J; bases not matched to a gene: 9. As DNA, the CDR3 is TGTGCCAGAACCCTCGGACTAGCGGGAGGTTCACAAGAGACCCAGTACTTC. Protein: CARTLGLAGGSQETQYF.

The CDR3 loop reads CASSPSDSLNTEAFF. CDR3 DNA sequence: TGTGCCAGCAGTCCCTCAGACAGCCTGAACACTGAAGCTTTCTTT. The gene calls are TRBV27 and TRBJ1-1; tentative D call: TRBD1 (5 bases). V was pared by 5 bases and J by 0 bases, with 13 bases between. Germline CDR1 is MNHEY and CDR2 is SMNVEV (reference sequence). The CDR3 covers 15 residues.

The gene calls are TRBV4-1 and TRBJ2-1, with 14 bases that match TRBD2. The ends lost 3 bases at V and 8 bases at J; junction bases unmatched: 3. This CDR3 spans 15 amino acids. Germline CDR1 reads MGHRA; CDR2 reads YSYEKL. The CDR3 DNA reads TGCGCCAGCAGCCAGGGACTAGCGGGAGTCTATGAGCAGTTCTTC. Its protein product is CASSQGLAGVYEQFF.

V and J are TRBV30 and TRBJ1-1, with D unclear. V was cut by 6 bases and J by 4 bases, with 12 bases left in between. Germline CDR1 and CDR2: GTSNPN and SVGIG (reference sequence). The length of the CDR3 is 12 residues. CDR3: CACHDKITEAFF. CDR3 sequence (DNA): TGTGCCTGCCACGACAAGATCACTGAAGCTTTCTTT.

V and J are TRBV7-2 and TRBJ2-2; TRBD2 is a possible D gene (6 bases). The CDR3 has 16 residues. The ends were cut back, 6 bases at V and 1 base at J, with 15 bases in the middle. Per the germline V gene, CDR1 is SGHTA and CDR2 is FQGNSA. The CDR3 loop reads CASRPGGRGNTGELFF. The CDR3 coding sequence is TGTGCCAGCAGACCGGGTGGGCGGGGGAACACCGGGGAGCTGTTTTTT.

The CDR3 nucleotides read TGTGCCAGCAGCCAGTATCTAGCGGGATCTTACGAGCAGTACTTC. Its protein is CASSQYLAGSYEQYF. V gene TRBV3-1 (or the pseudogene TRBV3-2) combines with J gene TRBJ2-7, with 9 bases fitting TRBD2. Germline-derived CDR1 and CDR2 are LGHDT and YNNKEL (reference sequence). After removal of 3 bases from V and 4 bases from J, the junction contained 7 bases not matched to a gene. This CDR3 comprises 15 residues.

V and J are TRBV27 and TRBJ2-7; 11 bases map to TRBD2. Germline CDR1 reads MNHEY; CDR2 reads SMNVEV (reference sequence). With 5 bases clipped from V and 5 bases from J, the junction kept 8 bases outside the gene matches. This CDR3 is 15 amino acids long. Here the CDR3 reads CASSLLAGGRDEQYF. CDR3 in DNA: TGTGCCAGCAGTCTGCTAGCGGGAGGAAGGGACGAGCAGTACTTC.

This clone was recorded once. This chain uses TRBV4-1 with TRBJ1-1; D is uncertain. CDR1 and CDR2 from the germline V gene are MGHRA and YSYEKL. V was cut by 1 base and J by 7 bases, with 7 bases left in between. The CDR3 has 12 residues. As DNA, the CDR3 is TGCGCCAGCAGCCAAGCCGGGTTTGAAGCTTTCTTT. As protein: CASSQAGFEAFF.

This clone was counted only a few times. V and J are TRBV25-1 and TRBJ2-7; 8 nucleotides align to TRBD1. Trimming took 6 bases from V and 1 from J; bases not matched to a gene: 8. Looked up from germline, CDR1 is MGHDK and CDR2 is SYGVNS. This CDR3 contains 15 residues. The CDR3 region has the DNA TGTGCCAGCAGCCCGGGACAGGTTAAATCCTACGAGCAGTACTTC. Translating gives CASSPGQVKSYEQYF.